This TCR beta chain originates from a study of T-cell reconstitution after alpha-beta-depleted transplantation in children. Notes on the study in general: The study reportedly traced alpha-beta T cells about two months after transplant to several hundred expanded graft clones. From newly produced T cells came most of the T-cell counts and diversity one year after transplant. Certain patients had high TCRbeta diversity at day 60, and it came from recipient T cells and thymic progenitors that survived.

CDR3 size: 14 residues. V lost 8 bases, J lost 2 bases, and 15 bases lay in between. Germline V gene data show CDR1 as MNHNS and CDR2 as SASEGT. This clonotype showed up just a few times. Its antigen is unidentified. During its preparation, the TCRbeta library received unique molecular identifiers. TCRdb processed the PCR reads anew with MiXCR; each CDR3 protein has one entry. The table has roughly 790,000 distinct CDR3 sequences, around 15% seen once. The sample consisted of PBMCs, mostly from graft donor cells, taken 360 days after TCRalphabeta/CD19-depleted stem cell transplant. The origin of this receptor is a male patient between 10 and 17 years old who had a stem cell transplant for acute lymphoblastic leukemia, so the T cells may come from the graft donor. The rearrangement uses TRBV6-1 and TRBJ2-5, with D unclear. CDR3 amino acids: CASGTWEGQETQYF. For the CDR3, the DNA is TGTGCCAGCGGAACATGGGAAGGGCAAGAGACCCAGTACTTC.